This T cell receptor beta chain was profiled in a study of blood T cell repertoires in COVID-19. Germline loops: CDR1 SGHAT, CDR2 FQNNGV. Trimming stripped 0 bases from V and 8 bases from J, with 13 bases between. CDR3 length: 14 amino acids. This clone was detected only a few times. The table came from immunoSEQ multiplex PCR; TCRdb's copy has only in-frame clones and leaves some out. The sample yields 130,000 to 150,000 clones, 89% seen once. The chain is built from TRBV11-2 and TRBJ1-1, with D unclear. Sequences were obtained from peripheral blood. The receptor comes from a human donor in a cohort sampled during active COVID-19. The CDR3 spells CASSLELDQAEAFF. CDR3 DNA sequence: TGTGCCAGCAGCTTAGAGTTGGATCAGGCCGAAGCTTTCTTT.